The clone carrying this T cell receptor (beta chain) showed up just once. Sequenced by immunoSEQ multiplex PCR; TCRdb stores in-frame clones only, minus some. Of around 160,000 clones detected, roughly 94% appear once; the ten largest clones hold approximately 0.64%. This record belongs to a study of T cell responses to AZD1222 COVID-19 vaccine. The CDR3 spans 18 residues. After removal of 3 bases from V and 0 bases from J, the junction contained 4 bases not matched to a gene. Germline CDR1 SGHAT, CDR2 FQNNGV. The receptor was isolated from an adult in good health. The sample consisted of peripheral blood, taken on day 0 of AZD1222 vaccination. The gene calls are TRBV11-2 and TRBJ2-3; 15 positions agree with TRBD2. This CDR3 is CASSFGLAGGWSTDTQYF. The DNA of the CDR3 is TGTGCCAGCAGCTTCGGACTAGCGGGAGGGTGGAGCACAGATACGCAGTATTTT.